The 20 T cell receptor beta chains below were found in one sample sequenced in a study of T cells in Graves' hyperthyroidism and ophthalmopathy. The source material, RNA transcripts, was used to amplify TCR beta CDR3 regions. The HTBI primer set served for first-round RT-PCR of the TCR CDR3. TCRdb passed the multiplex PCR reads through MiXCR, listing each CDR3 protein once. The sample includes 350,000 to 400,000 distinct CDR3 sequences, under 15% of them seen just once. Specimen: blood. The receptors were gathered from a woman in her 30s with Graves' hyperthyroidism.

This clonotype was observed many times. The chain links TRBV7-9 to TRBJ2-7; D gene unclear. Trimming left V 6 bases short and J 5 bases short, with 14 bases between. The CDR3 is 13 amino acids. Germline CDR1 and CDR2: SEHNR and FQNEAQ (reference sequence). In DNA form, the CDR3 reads TGTGCCAGCAGGTCCCTAAGTTCCAACGAGCAGTACTTC. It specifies CASRSLSSNEQYF.

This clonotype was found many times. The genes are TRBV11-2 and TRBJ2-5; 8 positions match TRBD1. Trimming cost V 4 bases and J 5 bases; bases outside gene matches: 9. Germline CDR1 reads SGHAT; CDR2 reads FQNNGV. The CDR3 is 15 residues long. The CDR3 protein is CASSSGGARLETQYF. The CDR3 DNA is TGTGCCAGCAGCTCAGGGGGCGCAAGGTTGGAGACCCAGTACTTC.

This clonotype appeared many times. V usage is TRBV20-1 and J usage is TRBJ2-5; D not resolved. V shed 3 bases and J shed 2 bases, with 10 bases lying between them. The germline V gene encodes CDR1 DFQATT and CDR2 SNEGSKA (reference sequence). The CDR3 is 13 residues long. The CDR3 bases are TGCAGTGCTAGCTACCTTTCGCAAGAGACCCAGTACTTC. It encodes CSASYLSQETQYF.

The CDR3 spells CASSLVAGAAGELFF. CDR3 coding DNA: TGCGCCAGCAGCTTGGTGGCAGGGGCCGCCGGGGAGCTGTTTTTT. This chain connects TRBV5-1 to TRBJ2-2; tentatively, D is TRBD1 (6 bases). V shed 0 bases and J shed 6 bases, with 12 bases lying between them. The CDR3 runs to 15 residues. In germline, CDR1 is SGHRS, CDR2 YFSETQ.

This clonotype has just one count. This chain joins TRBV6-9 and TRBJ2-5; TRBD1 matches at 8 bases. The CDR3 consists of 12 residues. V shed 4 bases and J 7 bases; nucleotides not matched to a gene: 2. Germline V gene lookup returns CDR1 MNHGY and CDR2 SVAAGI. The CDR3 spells CASSSDRGTQYF. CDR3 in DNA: TGTGCCAGCAGTTCCGACAGGGGGACCCAGTACTTC.

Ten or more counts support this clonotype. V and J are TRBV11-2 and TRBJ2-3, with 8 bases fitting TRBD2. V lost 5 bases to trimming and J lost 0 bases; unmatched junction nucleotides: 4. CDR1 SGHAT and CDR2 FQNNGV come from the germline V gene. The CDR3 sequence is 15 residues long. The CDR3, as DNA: TGTGCCAGCAGCCCCTTAGCGGGGAGCACAGATACGCAGTATTTT. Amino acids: CASSPLAGSTDTQYF.

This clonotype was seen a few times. The CDR3 loop is CSARDPTGAGDEQFF. CDR3 bases: TGCAGTGCTAGAGATCCCACGGGAGCTGGCGATGAGCAGTTCTTC. This chain joins TRBV20-1 and TRBJ2-1, with D possibly being TRBD2 (6 bases). The length of the CDR3 is 15 residues. Germline V lookup: CDR1 DFQATT, CDR2 SNEGSKA (reference sequence). V lost 0 bases to trimming and J lost 8 bases, with 17 bases between them.

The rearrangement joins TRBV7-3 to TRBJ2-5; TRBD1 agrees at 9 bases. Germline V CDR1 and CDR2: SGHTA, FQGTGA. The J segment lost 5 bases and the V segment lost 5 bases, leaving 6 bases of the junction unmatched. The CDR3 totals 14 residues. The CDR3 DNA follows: TGTGCCAGCAGCGCGACAGGGGGTGGGGAGACCCAGTACTTC. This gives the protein CASSATGGGETQYF.

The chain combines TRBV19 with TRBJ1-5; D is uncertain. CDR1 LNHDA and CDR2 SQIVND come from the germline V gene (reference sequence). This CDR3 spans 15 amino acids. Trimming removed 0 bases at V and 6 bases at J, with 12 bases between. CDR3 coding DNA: TGTGCCAGTAGTATAGACCCGTCGGGGTCTCAGCCCCAGCATTTT. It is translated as CASSIDPSGSQPQHF.

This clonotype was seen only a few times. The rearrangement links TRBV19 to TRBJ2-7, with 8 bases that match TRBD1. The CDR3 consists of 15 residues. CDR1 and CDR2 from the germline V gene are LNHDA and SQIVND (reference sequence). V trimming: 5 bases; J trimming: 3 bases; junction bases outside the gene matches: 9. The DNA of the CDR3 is TGTGCCAGTAGTGGACCCGGGACAGGTGACTACGAGCAGTACTTC. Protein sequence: CASSGPGTGDYEQYF.

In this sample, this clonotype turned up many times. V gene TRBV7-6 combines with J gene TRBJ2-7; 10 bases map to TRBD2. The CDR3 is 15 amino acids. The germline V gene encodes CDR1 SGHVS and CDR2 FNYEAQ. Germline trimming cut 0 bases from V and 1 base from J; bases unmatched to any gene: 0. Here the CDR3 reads CASSLATSGSYEQYF. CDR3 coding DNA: TGTGCCAGCAGCTTAGCGACTAGCGGGTCCTACGAGCAGTACTTC.

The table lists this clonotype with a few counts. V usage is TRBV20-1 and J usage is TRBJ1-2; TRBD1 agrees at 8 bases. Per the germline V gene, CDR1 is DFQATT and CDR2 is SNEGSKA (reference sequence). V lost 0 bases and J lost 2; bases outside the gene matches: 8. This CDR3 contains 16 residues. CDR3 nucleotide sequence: TGCAGTGCTAGAGATAGCAGGGGGCGCAGAAACTATGGCTACACCTTC. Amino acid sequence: CSARDSRGRRNYGYTF.

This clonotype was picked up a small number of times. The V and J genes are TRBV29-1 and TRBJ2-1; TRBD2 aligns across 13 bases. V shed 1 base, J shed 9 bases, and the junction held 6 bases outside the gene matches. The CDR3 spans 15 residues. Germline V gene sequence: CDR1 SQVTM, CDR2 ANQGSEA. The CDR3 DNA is TGCAGCGTTGAAGTAGGACTAGCGGGAGTGGGTGAGCAGTTCTTC. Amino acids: CSVEVGLAGVGEQFF.

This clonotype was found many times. The CDR3 is CASSQEWNNEQFF. CDR3 DNA sequence: TGTGCCAGCAGCCAAGAGTGGAACAATGAGCAGTTCTTC. The J gene is TRBJ2-1, the V gene TRBV3-1; D is uncertain. The CDR3 contains 13 residues. Germline V gives CDR1 LGHDT, CDR2 YNNKEL (reference sequence). V was clipped by 0 bases and J by 5 bases, with 5 bases between them.

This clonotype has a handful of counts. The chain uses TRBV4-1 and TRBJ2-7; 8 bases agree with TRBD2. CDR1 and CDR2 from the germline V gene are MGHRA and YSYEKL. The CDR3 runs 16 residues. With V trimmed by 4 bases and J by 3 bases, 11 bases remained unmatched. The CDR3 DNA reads TGCGCCAGCAGCCCTTACGCGGGGGGTGGGGTCTACGAGCAGTACTTC. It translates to CASSPYAGGGVYEQYF.

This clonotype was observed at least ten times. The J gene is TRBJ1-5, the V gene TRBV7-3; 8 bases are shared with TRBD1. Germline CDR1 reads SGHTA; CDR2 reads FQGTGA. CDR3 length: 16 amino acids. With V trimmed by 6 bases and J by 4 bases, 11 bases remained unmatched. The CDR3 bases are TGTGCCAGCAGTCGAGGGGGGACAGGAAAAAATCAGCCCCAGCATTTT. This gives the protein CASSRGGTGKNQPQHF.

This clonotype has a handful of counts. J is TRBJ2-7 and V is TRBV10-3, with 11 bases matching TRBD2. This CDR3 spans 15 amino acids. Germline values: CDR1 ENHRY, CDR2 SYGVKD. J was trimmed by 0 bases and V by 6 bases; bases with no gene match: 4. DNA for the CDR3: TGTGCCATCAGCCCCACTAGCGGGAGCTCCTACGAGCAGTACTTC. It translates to CAISPTSGSSYEQYF.

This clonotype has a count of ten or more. The DNA of the CDR3 is TGTGCCAGCAGCTGGAGTCCCAGGCTCCGGGACACTGAAGCTTTCTTT. Its translation: CASSWSPRLRDTEAFF. V and J are TRBV12-3 or TRBV12-4 and TRBJ1-1; D uncertain. CDR3 length: 16 amino acids. The germline V and J ends were trimmed by 6 bases and 3 bases, with 20 bases remaining between them.

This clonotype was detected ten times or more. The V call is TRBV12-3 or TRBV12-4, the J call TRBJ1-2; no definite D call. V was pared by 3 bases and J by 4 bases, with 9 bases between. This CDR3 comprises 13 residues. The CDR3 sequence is CASSLGGTYGYTF. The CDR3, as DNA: TGTGCCAGCAGTTTGGGCGGCACCTATGGCTACACCTTC.

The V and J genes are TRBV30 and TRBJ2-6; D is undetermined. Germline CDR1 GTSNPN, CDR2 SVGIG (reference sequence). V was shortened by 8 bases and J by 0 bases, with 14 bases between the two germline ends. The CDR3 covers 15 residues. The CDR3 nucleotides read TGTGCCCTCGCCCCAATACGCTCTGGGGCCAACGTCCTGACTTTC. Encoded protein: CALAPIRSGANVLTF.